This T cell receptor beta chain was captured by sequencing in a study of blood T cell repertoires in COVID-19. At the level of the study: COVID-19 samples from acute and convalescent phases originated in the United States, Italy and Spain. PBMCs, B-cell-depleted T cells, or T cells were the source of the cDNA or gDNA that made up the material.

In the authors' workflow: Amplified reference gene primers provided the basis for estimating nucleated cell counts. Sequencing was performed with immunoSEQ multiplex PCR; in TCRdb, only in-frame clones are kept and a portion is missing. D and trimming were read from the DNA, whereas the V and J calls and clone size are those reported in that table. Of around 13,000 clones in the sample, approximately 88% were seen once. The germline V gene has CDR1 SGHTA and CDR2 FQGTGA. The CDR3 runs to 16 residues. The ends were cut back, 3 bases at V and 4 bases at J, with 16 bases in the middle. This clone was observed a few times.

Material: peripheral blood. The rearrangement joins TRBV7-3 to TRBJ1-5, with TRBD1 as a possible D gene (6 bases). The sequence was obtained from a human donor in a cohort sampled during active COVID-19. In DNA form, the CDR3 reads TGTGCCAGCAGCTTCCAGACCGGGACATCTAATCAGCCCCAGCATTTT. Translated, it gives CASSFQTGTSNQPQHF.